This TCR beta chain was identified in a study of T cell changes during pregnancy in multiple sclerosis. CDR1 and CDR2 from the germline V gene are MNHEY and SMNVEV (reference sequence). The CDR3 loop spans 16 amino acids. V lost 0 bases to trimming and J lost 3 bases, with 11 bases between them. Produced via immunoSEQ multiplex PCR; TCRdb's table is partial and in-frame only. The data show more than 85,000 clones, almost 95% seen once. The gene calls are TRBV27 and TRBJ2-2, with D perhaps TRBD1 (5 bases). The starting material was peripheral blood, obtained before pregnancy. This TCR was recovered from a female donor with multiple sclerosis, enrolled in a pregnancy study. CDR3 protein: CASSLSTTGDTGELFF. For the CDR3, the DNA is TGTGCCAGCAGTTTATCAACCACAGGTGACACCGGGGAGCTGTTTTTT.